These 13 T cell receptor beta chains were all obtained from the same sample, sequenced in a study of shared clonotypes between healthy human individuals (dated by TCRdb to between 2020 and 2021). The library was made by the immunoSEQ multiplex PCR assay. TCRdb provides this immuneACCESS table in a form limited to in-frame rearrangements. Some clones are lacking; in checked studies, under half of them reflect an unresolved V gene, and why the rest are absent is not known. This sample has fewer than 550,000 clones in its table, and about three quarters of those were observed once. Of the sample, around 12% is held by the ten largest clones. Sequencing was carried out using PBMCs. The receptor set was obtained from a woman in her thirties or forties in good health. Some clones in this sample may be carry-over from other donors' samples.

This chain joins TRBV28 and TRBJ2-6; no clear D. The V end was cut by 6 bases, the J end by 0 bases, with 9 bases between. Germline V lookup: CDR1 MDHEN, CDR2 SYDVKM. The CDR3 totals 15 residues. CDR3 DNA: TGTGCCAGCAGCCCACCCGTCTCTGGGGCCAACGTCCTGACTTTC. Amino acids: CASSPPVSGANVLTF.

The chain has TRBV7-2 and TRBJ2-7; D is unclear. The CDR3 length is 12 residues. V lost 0 bases and J 7 bases, leaving 7 bases between the germline ends. In germline, CDR1 is SGHTA, CDR2 FQGNSA. Here the CDR3 DNA reads TGTGCCAGCAGCTTAGCGCAAAGGGAGCAGTACTTC. Its translation: CASSLAQREQYF.

This chain connects TRBV5-4 to TRBJ2-5, with 8 bases fitting TRBD1. V trimming: 1 base; J trimming: 4 bases; junction bases outside the gene matches: 6. Germline CDR1 is SGHNT and CDR2 is YYREEE (reference sequence). The CDR3 has 15 amino acids. Here the CDR3 reads CASSLTQGALETQYF. DNA for the CDR3: TGTGCCAGCAGCTTGACGCAGGGGGCCTTAGAGACCCAGTACTTC.

The V call is TRBV5-1, the J call TRBJ2-5, with D possibly TRBD1 on 5 matching bases. The J call may be wrong; the DNA end is better matched by TRBJ2-7. CDR1 SGHRS and CDR2 YFSETQ come from the germline V gene. This CDR3 comprises 14 residues. The CDR3 sequence is CASSESQGAYEQYF. The CDR3 DNA reads TGCGCCAGCAGCGAGAGCCAAGGGGCCTACGAGCAGTACTTC.

V is TRBV14 and J is TRBJ2-7; TRBD2 matches 14 bases. The V gene end was trimmed by 3 bases and the J gene end by 6 bases; junction bases not matched to a gene: 7. The CDR3 has 16 amino acids. Germline V lookup: CDR1 SGHDN, CDR2 FVKESK. The CDR3 is CASSHPRLAGGREQYF. The DNA of the CDR3 is TGTGCCAGCAGCCACCCCCGACTAGCGGGAGGGCGCGAGCAGTACTTC.

The chain is built from TRBV11-2 and TRBJ2-5; 10 bases agree with TRBD2. Germline-derived CDR1 and CDR2 are SGHAT and FQNNGV. Trimming cost V 2 bases and J 4 bases; bases outside gene matches: 13. This CDR3 is 18 amino acids long. CDR3 DNA: TGTGCCAGCAGCTTAATTTCGGGTAGCGGGAGGTTGGGAGAGACCCAGTACTTC. Protein sequence: CASSLISGSGRLGETQYF.

This chain joins TRBV5-1 and TRBJ2-5; 9 bases line up with TRBD1. The J segment lost 7 bases and the V segment lost 7 bases, leaving 14 bases of the junction unmatched. The CDR3 extends over 15 amino acids. Germline V gene data show CDR1 as SGHRS and CDR2 as YFSETQ. The CDR3 reads CASALRQGVAGTQYF. CDR3 nucleotides: TGCGCCAGCGCCCTTCGACAGGGGGTGGCGGGGACCCAGTACTTC.

V is TRBV30 and J is TRBJ2-2, with D tentatively TRBD1 (6 bases). This CDR3 is built from 14 residues. The germline gives CDR1 GTSNPN, CDR2 SVGIG (reference sequence). Between the trimmed V and J ends, which lost 0 bases and 7 bases, there was a span of 12 bases. CDR3 loop: CAWSVWQGIGELFF. The CDR3 nucleotides are TGTGCCTGGAGTGTATGGCAGGGGATCGGGGAGCTGTTTTTT.

V usage is TRBV5-4 and J usage is TRBJ2-3, with a weak D call TRBD1 (5 bases). This CDR3 is built from 13 residues. V gave up 2 bases and J gave up 5 bases, with 9 bases separating them. Germline CDR1 SGHNT, CDR2 YYREEE (reference sequence). Here the CDR3 DNA reads TGTGCCAGCAGCTTTCAAGGGGAAGATACGCAGTATTTT. This sequence encodes CASSFQGEDTQYF. Using reference TRBV5-4 and TRBJ2-3 for the parts outside the CDR3, the full variable domain is ETGVTQSPTHLIKTRGQQVTLRCSSQSGHNTVSWYQQALGQGPQFIFQYYREEENGRGNFPPRFSGLQFPNYSSELNVNALELDDSALYLCASSFQGEDTQYFGPGTRLTVL.

The chain has TRBV6-1 and TRBJ1-4; D is unclear. The CDR3 spans 14 residues. Germline loops: CDR1 MNHNS, CDR2 SASEGT. Deletions cut 4 bases from V and 7 bases from J, with 13 bases between. CDR3 coding DNA: TGTGCCAGCAGTGGGGTTGGGCCCCCTGAAAAACTGTTTTTT. Translating gives CASSGVGPPEKLFF.

About this clone itself: One end of the junction does not line up with germline, which may come from a read error. The J gene is TRBJ1-2, the V gene TRBV2, with D tentatively TRBD1 (6 bases). This CDR3 is built from 11 residues. Germline CDR1 reads SNHLY; CDR2 reads FYNNEI. The CDR3 DNA reads as TGTGCCATCAGCTATGGGGGTCCACAGGGCTTC. Residues: CAISYGGPQGF.

This CDR3 reads CASSQTDGVPHF. CDR3 nucleotide sequence: TGTGCCAGCAGTCAAACAGACGGCGTTCCGCATTTT. V and J are TRBV6-1 and TRBJ1-5; D not resolved. CDR1 is MNHNS and CDR2 is SASEGT in the germline V gene. The CDR3 is 12 amino acids. The germline V and J ends were trimmed by 5 bases and 15 bases, with 17 bases remaining between them.

This rearrangement joins TRBV27 to TRBJ2-5; D is ambiguous. The V gene's germline CDR1 is MNHEY and CDR2 SMNVEV (reference sequence). V was trimmed by 6 bases and J by 3 bases, leaving 32 bases between them. The CDR3 runs to 20 residues. The CDR3 here is CASSSATLPTPRSDEETQYF. The CDR3 DNA follows: TGTGCCAGCAGCAGCGCAACGCTACCGACACCCCGGTCAGATGAAGAGACCCAGTACTTC.